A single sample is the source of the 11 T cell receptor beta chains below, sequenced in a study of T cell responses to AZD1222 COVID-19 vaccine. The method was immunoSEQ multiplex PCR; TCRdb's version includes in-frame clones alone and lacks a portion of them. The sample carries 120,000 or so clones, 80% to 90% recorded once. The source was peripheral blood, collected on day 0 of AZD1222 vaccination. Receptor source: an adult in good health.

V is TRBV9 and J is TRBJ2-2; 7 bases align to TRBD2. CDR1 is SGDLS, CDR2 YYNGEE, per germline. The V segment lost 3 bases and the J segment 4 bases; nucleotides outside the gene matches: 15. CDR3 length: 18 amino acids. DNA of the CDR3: TGTGCCAGCAGCGGACCCTCGAGTCGGGGGGATAGCACCGGGGAGCTGTTTTTT. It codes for CASSGPSSRGDSTGELFF.

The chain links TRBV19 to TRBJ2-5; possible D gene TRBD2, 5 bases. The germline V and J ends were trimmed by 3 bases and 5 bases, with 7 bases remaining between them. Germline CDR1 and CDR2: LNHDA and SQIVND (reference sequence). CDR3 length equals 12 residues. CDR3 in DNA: TGTGCCAGTAGTATTAAGCGGGAGACCCAGTACTTC. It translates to CASSIKRETQYF.

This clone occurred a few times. In DNA, the CDR3 is TGTGCCAGCAGCCCCGTGACTCTTACGGGGGGGACCCAGTACTTC. It encodes CASSPVTLTGGTQYF. The chain joins TRBV6-6 to TRBJ2-5, with 7 bases aligning to TRBD2. The germline gives CDR1 MNHNY, CDR2 SVGAGI (reference sequence). The CDR3 covers 15 residues. Unmatched junction bases numbered 14, after V lost 6 bases and J lost 7 bases.

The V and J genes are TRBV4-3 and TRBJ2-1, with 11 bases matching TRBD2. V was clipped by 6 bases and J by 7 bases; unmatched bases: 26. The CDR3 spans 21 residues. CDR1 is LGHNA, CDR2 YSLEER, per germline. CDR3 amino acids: CASSPRDERLAGLLPKNEQFF. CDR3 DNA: TGCGCCAGCAGTCCAAGGGATGAGAGACTAGCGGGACTCCTTCCTAAGAATGAGCAGTTCTTC.

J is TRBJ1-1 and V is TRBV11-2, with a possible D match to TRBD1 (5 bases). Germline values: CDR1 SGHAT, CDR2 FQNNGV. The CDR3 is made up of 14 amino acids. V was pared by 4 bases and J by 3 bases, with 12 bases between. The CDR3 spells CASSSYVGDTEAFF. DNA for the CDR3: TGTGCCAGCAGCTCCTACGTGGGGGACACTGAAGCTTTCTTT. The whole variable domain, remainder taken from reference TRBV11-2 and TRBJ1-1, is EAGVAQSPRYKIIEKRQSVAFWCNPISGHATLYWYQQILGQGPKLLIQFQNNGVVDDSQLPKDRFSAERLKGVDSTLKIQPAKLEDSAVYLCASSSYVGDTEAFFGQGTRLTVV.

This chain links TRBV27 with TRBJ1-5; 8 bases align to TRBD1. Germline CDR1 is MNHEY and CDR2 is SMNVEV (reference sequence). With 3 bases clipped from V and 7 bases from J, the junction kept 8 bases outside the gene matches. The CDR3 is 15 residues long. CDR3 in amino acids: CASSFSQGGAQPQHF. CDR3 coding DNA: TGTGCCAGCAGTTTCTCACAGGGGGGTGCCCAGCCCCAGCATTTT.

CDR3 protein: CASSDSRAHYNEQFF. CDR3 sequence (DNA): TGTGCCAGCAGCGATAGCAGAGCACATTACAATGAGCAGTTCTTC. V is TRBV7-8 and J is TRBJ2-1; unclear D gene. Deletions cut 5 bases from V and 4 bases from J, with 15 bases between. The CDR3 contains 15 residues. Germline V gives CDR1 SGHVS, CDR2 FQNEAQ.

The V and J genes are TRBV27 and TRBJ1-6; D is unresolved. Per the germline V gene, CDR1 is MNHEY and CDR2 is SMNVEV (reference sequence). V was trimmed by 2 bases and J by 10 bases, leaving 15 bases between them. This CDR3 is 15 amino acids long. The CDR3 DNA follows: TGTGCCAGCAGTTTAGAATCCCAGCCGGGGTCACCCCTCCACTTT. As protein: CASSLESQPGSPLHF.

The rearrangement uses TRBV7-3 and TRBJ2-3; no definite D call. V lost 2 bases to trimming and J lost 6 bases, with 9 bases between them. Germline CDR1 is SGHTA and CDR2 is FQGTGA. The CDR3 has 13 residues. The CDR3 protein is CASSLSVVDTQYF. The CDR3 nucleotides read TGTGCCAGCAGCTTATCCGTGGTGGATACGCAGTATTTT.

In nucleotides, the CDR3 is TGTGCCAGCAGTGACACGGCTAGTTTCAACGAGCAGTACTTC. It codes for CASSDTASFNEQYF. The chain links TRBV25-1 to TRBJ2-7, with no clear D. Germline values: CDR1 MGHDK, CDR2 SYGVNS. Trimming removed 3 bases at V and 5 bases at J, with 14 bases between. The CDR3 has 14 residues.

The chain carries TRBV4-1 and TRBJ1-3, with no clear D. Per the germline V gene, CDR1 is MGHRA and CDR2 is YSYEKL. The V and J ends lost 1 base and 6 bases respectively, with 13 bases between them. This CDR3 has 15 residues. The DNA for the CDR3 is TGCGCCAGCAGCCAAGCTAGCAGGTCGGAAAACACCATATATTTT. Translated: CASSQASRSENTIYF.